The T cell receptor beta chain described here comes from a study of cytomegalovirus exposure and HLA in healthy donors. Across the study: In a previous analysis, around 110 million unique TCR beta sequences were found from some 200 million T cells. Study results and caveats: Association of 15,000 to 20,000 TCR beta sequences with HLA alleles was found at 0.05 false discovery rate in a later analysis.

Points on this clone: Its antigen is still unknown.

The CDR3 consists of 15 residues. Germline V CDR1 and CDR2: SGHTA, FQGTGA. With V trimmed by 5 bases and J by 2 bases, 7 bases remained unmatched. In the PCR, 60 Vbeta and 13 Jbeta primers were used. The protocol was immunoSEQ multiplex PCR, while the TCRdb copy is restricted to in-frame clones and leaves out a portion. In the table there are about 82,000 clones, 10% of which are singletons. The specimen sequenced was PBMCs. The sequence came from a man aged 55 to 70 in good health and CMV-seropositive. This rearrangement joins TRBV7-3 to TRBJ2-3, with 7 bases matching TRBD2. CDR3 residues: CASSLWGGTTDTQYF. The CDR3 DNA is TGTGCCAGCAGCCTCTGGGGGGGAACCACAGATACGCAGTATTTT.